Following are 2 T cell receptor beta chains from one sample sequenced in a study of T cells in narcolepsy. Using immunoSEQ multiplex PCR, the repertoire was profiled, and TCRdb retains in-frame clones only, with some absent. The table lists tens of thousands of clones, roughly four fifths of them singletons. Sequencing was carried out using memory (CD45RA-) CD4+ T cells from blood. The receptors come from a human donor in good health.

Points on this clone: At the DNA level, this CDR3 is encoded by other sequences in the same sample as well. V and J are TRBV27 and TRBJ1-1; tentatively, D is TRBD1 (6 bases). The CDR3 sequence is 13 residues long. V dropped 6 bases and J dropped 6 bases, with 14 bases sitting between them. Germline CDR1 MNHEY, CDR2 SMNVEV (reference sequence). The CDR3 nucleotides are TGTGCCAGCAGCCCACACAGGACAGCTGAAGCTTTCTTT. It yields the protein CASSPHRTAEAFF.

The chain is built from TRBV2 and TRBJ1-6; D call uncertain. V was shortened by 6 bases and J by 13 bases, with 13 bases between the two germline ends. This CDR3 has 12 residues. Per the germline V gene, CDR1 is SNHLY and CDR2 is FYNNEI. The DNA for the CDR3 is TGTGCCAGCAGAGGATCGACATTGCCCCTCCACTTT. This codes for CASRGSTLPLHF.